The 19 T cell receptor beta chains listed next were all sequenced from one sample in a study of T cells in Graves' hyperthyroidism and ophthalmopathy. The investigators amplified TCR beta CDR3 regions from RNA transcripts. A first-round RT-PCR of the TCR CDR3 used the HTBI primer set. One entry per CDR3 protein results from TCRdb running MiXCR on the multiplex PCR reads. The sample shows around 500,000 distinct CDR3 sequences, 13% to 15% of them seen only once. Source material: blood. The receptors were sampled from a middle-aged woman with Graves' hyperthyroidism.

This clonotype was counted a few times. This chain connects TRBV29-1 to TRBJ1-2; no firm D call. The V gene's germline CDR1 is SQVTM and CDR2 ANQGSEA. This CDR3 is built from 14 residues. Between the trimmed V and J ends, which lost 7 bases and 4 bases, there was a span of 19 bases. The CDR3 region is CSAKSSGAGYGYTF. CDR3 sequence (DNA): TGCAGCGCCAAATCCTCTGGAGCGGGCTATGGCTACACCTTC.

This clonotype was recorded at least ten times. The chain employs TRBV2 and TRBJ2-7; TRBD1 aligns across 10 bases. The CDR3 spans 13 residues. CDR1 and CDR2 from the germline V gene are SNHLY and FYNNEI. The junction had 4 bases not matched to a gene; V was cut back by 8 bases and J by 3 bases. CDR3 loop: CASGGQGIYEQYF. CDR3 bases: TGTGCCAGCGGGGGACAGGGGATCTACGAGCAGTACTTC.

This clonotype was found many times. The genes are TRBV5-1 and TRBJ2-5; TRBD2 agrees at 7 bases. The germline gives CDR1 SGHRS, CDR2 YFSETQ. This CDR3 spans 13 amino acids. V lost 6 bases and J lost 4; bases outside the gene matches: 6. CDR3 sequence (DNA): TGCGCCAGCAAAGCAGCGGGAATAGAGACCCAGTACTTC. Protein sequence: CASKAAGIETQYF. Looking up the rest from reference TRBV5-1 and TRBJ2-5 gives the full variable domain: KAGVTQTPRYLIKTRGQQVTLSCSPISGHRSVSWYQQTPGQGLQFLFEYFSETQRNKGNFPGRFSGRQFSNSRSEMNVSTLELGDSALYLCASKAAGIETQYFGPGTRLLVL.

The chain employs TRBV2 and TRBJ1-5; D not certain. V shed 4 bases and J shed 3 bases, with 10 bases lying between them. CDR3 size: 14 residues. Germline lookup yields CDR1 SNHLY and CDR2 FYNNEI. The CDR3: CASSALPVNQPQHF. CDR3 sequence (DNA): TGTGCCAGCAGTGCCCTCCCGGTCAATCAGCCCCAGCATTTT.

This clonotype showed up many times. The genes are TRBV10-3 and TRBJ2-5; 7 bases are a match to TRBD2. The CDR3 runs to 15 residues. CDR1 and CDR2 (germline): ENHRY, SYGVKD. The trim removed 8 bases at V and 2 bases at J, leaving 11 bases unmatched. The CDR3 bases are TGTGCCATCGCCGGGGCTAGCGGAACACAAGAGACCCAGTACTTC. Amino acids: CAIAGASGTQETQYF.

Ten or more counts support this clonotype. CDR3 amino acids: CASSPPRETQYF. The CDR3 coding sequence is TGTGCCAGCTCACCACCCCGAGAGACCCAGTACTTC. The chain employs TRBV18 and TRBJ2-5; D is uncertain. This CDR3 contains 12 residues. Trimming took off 0 bases at V and 4 bases at J, with 3 bases between the two ends. CDR1 and CDR2 from the germline V gene are KGHSH and LQKENI.

J is TRBJ2-5 and V is TRBV7-9; TRBD2 agrees at 10 bases. Germline V gene data show CDR1 as SEHNR and CDR2 as FQNEAQ (reference sequence). Germline trimming cut 5 bases from V and 2 bases from J; bases unmatched to any gene: 8. CDR3 length: 16 residues. CDR3 nucleotide sequence: TGTGCCAGCAGCCTCGGACTAGCGGAAGCTCAAGAGACCCAGTACTTC. The encoded protein is CASSLGLAEAQETQYF.

This clonotype was seen repeatedly, ten times or more. The V call is TRBV4-1, the J call TRBJ2-7; 8 bases map to TRBD2. With 0 bases clipped from V and 4 bases from J, the junction kept 5 bases outside the gene matches. The CDR3 length is 15 residues. In germline, CDR1 is MGHRA, CDR2 YSYEKL. CDR3 nucleotides: TGCGCCAGCAGCCAAGATGAGCGGGGGCTATACGAGCAGTACTTC. Encoded protein: CASSQDERGLYEQYF.

This clonotype has a count of ten or more. V is TRBV2 and J is TRBJ2-7; D is unclear. V was cut by 4 bases and J by 1 base, with 8 bases left in between. The CDR3 consists of 13 residues. The germline V gene encodes CDR1 SNHLY and CDR2 FYNNEI. The CDR3 region has the DNA TGTGCCAGCAGTGTTGGCGGTTCCTACGAGCAGTACTTC. The encoded protein is CASSVGGSYEQYF.

The CDR3 sequence is CATSARSTDTQYF. The CDR3 bases are TGTGCCACCAGTGCTCGTTCCACAGATACGCAGTATTTT. The rearrangement joins TRBV24-1 to TRBJ2-3; D not certain. The V gene lost 5 bases and the J gene lost 2 bases, with 7 bases spanning the gap. The CDR3 covers 13 residues. The germline V gene has CDR1 KGHDR and CDR2 SFDVKD.

This clonotype showed up just a few times. This chain uses TRBV9 with TRBJ1-2; D remains unclear. This CDR3 spans 16 amino acids. The ends were cut back, 0 bases at V and 0 bases at J, with 12 bases in the middle. CDR1 and CDR2 (germline): SGDLS, YYNGEE. CDR3 nucleotide sequence: TGTGCCAGCAGCGTAGACGTCACATCTCCTAACTATGGCTACACCTTC. It translates to CASSVDVTSPNYGYTF.

This clonotype has a count of ten or more. This chain uses TRBV20-1 with TRBJ2-7, with D maybe TRBD2 (6 bases). The V gene lost 6 bases and the J gene lost 1 base, with 19 bases spanning the gap. The CDR3 sequence is 15 residues long. Per germline, CDR1 DFQATT and CDR2 SNEGSKA (reference sequence). The CDR3 nucleotides are TGCAGTGCCCCTGGCGCTCGGGGGAATTCCTACGAGCAGTACTTC. Its translation: CSAPGARGNSYEQYF.

V gene TRBV28 combines with J gene TRBJ2-5, with D possibly matching TRBD2 (6 bases). The V end lost 11 bases, the J end lost 4 bases, and 17 bases lay between the germline ends. Germline-derived CDR1 and CDR2 are MDHEN and SYDVKM. The CDR3 is made up of 13 amino acids. This chain's CDR3 is CASKERGGETQYF. CDR3 sequence (DNA): TGTGCCTCCAAAGAAAGGGGAGGAGAGACCCAGTACTTC.

The chain has TRBV10-2 and TRBJ2-7, with TRBD1 matching 9 bases. Germline-derived CDR1 and CDR2 are WSHSY and SAAADI. Losses at the gene ends were 6 bases for V and 3 bases for J; bases not matched to a gene: 6. The CDR3 has 14 amino acids. DNA of the CDR3: TGCGCCAGCAGGGGGGTGACAGGGGGCTACGAGCAGTACTTC. Translating it yields CASRGVTGGYEQYF.

The rearrangement uses TRBV12-3 or TRBV12-4 and TRBJ1-1, with D maybe TRBD1 (6 bases). CDR3 length: 13 amino acids. Deletions cut 7 bases from V and 6 bases from J, with 15 bases between. The CDR3 coding sequence is TGTGCCAGCAACGACAGGCGGCCGCCTGAAGCTTTCTTT. It specifies CASNDRRPPEAFF.

This clonotype was found many times. In this CDR3 the conserved last residue, phenylalanine or tryptophan, is missing, so a read error is likely. The rearrangement uses TRBV20-1 and TRBJ1-1; D not certain. Trimming shortened V by 0 bases and J by 1 base, and 9 bases separated the two germline ends. The CDR3 totals 14 residues. CDR1 and CDR2 from the germline V gene are DFQATT and SNEGSKA (reference sequence). CDR3 sequence (DNA): TGCAGTGCTAGAGAAAGGACGTCGAACACTGAAGCTTTCCTT. Residues: CSARERTSNTEAFL.

A few counts support this clonotype. The CDR3: CASWTGLNQPQHF. The CDR3 DNA is TGTGCCAGTTGGACAGGGCTCAATCAGCCCCAGCATTTT. The V and J genes are TRBV19 and TRBJ1-5; 8 bases agree with TRBD1. V shed 8 bases and J 3 bases; nucleotides not matched to a gene: 3. The CDR3 runs to 13 residues. CDR1 is LNHDA, CDR2 SQIVND, per germline (reference sequence). The whole variable domain, filled in from reference TRBV19 and TRBJ1-5, reads DGGITQSPKYLFRKEGQNVTLSCEQNLNHDAMYWYRQDPGQGLRLIYYSQIVNDFQKGDIAEGYSVSREKKESFPLTVTSAQKNPTAFYLCASWTGLNQPQHFGDGTRLSIL.

This clonotype was seen more than once but under ten times. V is TRBV7-9 and J is TRBJ2-1; a possible D gene is TRBD2 (6 bases). The germline V and J ends were trimmed by 5 bases and 9 bases, with 20 bases remaining between them. The CDR3 has 15 residues. CDR1 and CDR2 (germline): SEHNR, FQNEAQ (reference sequence). The CDR3 nucleotides read TGTGCCAGCAGCGCCCAAGTGCCTAGCGTGGGTGAGCAGTTCTTC. Its protein is CASSAQVPSVGEQFF.

With regard to this clonotype: Without the conserved terminal phenylalanine or tryptophan, this CDR3 likely stems from a read error. The chain is built from TRBV3-1 and TRBJ1-6; D gene unclear. CDR3 length: 15 amino acids. Looked up from germline, CDR1 is LGHDT and CDR2 is YNNKEL (reference sequence). Trimming took 0 bases from V and 7 from J, leaving 10 bases between them. The CDR3, as DNA: TGTGCCAGCAGCCAAGATTCGGCCCCGAATTCACCCCTCCACATT. As protein: CASSQDSAPNSPLHI.